The rows below give T cell receptor beta chains drawn from one sample of a study of shared clonotypes between healthy human individuals. Profiled with immunoSEQ multiplex PCR; TCRdb holds only in-frame clones, not every one. The data show over a million clones, more than 95% seen once. Sequencing was carried out using naive CD4+ T cells sorted from blood. The receptors originated from a man in his thirties or forties in good health. Each CDR3 is given with its conserved first and last residue. Fields, in order: CDR3 protein, CDR3 DNA, clone size, D gene, J gene, V gene. The D gene is left open where the match is weak. A clone size is listed for some rows: how often the clone was seen (once, few, many), or a class if it is expanded.

cdr3_aa: CASSPFEGLFLSSYNEQFF
cdr3_nt: TGTGCCAGCTCACCCTTCGAGGGACTATTTCTTAGCTCCTACAATGAGCAGTTCTTC
clone_size: once
d_call: TRBD2
j_call: TRBJ2-1
v_call: TRBV18

cdr3_aa: CASSLRLAGELFF
cdr3_nt: TGTGCCAGCAGTCTACGGCTGGCCGGGGAGCTGTTTTTT
clone_size: once
d_call: .
j_call: TRBJ2-2
v_call: TRBV6-5

cdr3_aa: CASRVGQETQYF
cdr3_nt: TGTGCCAGCAGGGTGGGACAAGAGACCCAGTACTTC
clone_size: few
d_call: .
j_call: TRBJ2-5
v_call: TRBV28

cdr3_aa: CASSFRGQRYEQYF
cdr3_nt: TGTGCCAGCAGTTTCAGGGGGCAAAGGTACGAGCAGTACTTC
clone_size: .
d_call: TRBD1
j_call: TRBJ2-7
v_call: TRBV28

cdr3_aa: CASSLRDRGNIQYF
cdr3_nt: TGTGCCAGCAGCTTAAGGGACAGGGGAAACATTCAGTACTTC
clone_size: .
d_call: TRBD1
j_call: TRBJ2-4
v_call: TRBV7-9

cdr3_aa: CASRPLAGGTDTQYF
cdr3_nt: TGTGCCAGCAGGCCGCTGGCCGGGGGCACAGATACGCAGTATTTT
clone_size: .
d_call: .
j_call: TRBJ2-3
v_call: TRBV2

cdr3_aa: CASSLGGSSVAQETQYF
cdr3_nt: TGTGCCAGCAGCTTAGGGGGGTCTAGCGTCGCTCAAGAGACCCAGTACTTC
clone_size: .
d_call: .
j_call: TRBJ2-5
v_call: TRBV7-6

cdr3_aa: CAISEPGKSTDTQYF
cdr3_nt: TGTGCCATCAGTGAGCCCGGGAAAAGCACAGATACGCAGTATTTT
clone_size: .
d_call: .
j_call: TRBJ2-3
v_call: TRBV10-3

cdr3_aa: CASSSGLAGGSDEQYF
cdr3_nt: TGCGCCAGCAGCTCCGGACTAGCGGGAGGGTCAGACGAGCAGTACTTC
clone_size: once
d_call: TRBD2
j_call: TRBJ2-7
v_call: TRBV5-1

cdr3_aa: CASSPPGQWRARAEAFF
cdr3_nt: TGTGCCAGCAGTCCTCCGGGACAGTGGAGGGCCAGGGCTGAAGCTTTCTTT
clone_size: .
d_call: TRBD1
j_call: TRBJ1-1
v_call: TRBV28

cdr3_aa: CASSFQGAIRETQYF
cdr3_nt: TGTGCCAGCAGCTTCCAGGGGGCTATCCGAGAGACCCAGTACTTC
clone_size: .
d_call: TRBD1
j_call: TRBJ2-5
v_call: TRBV7-2

cdr3_aa: CASRTGTSGKGEQFF
cdr3_nt: TGTGCCAGCAGGACAGGGACTAGCGGGAAAGGTGAGCAGTTCTTC
clone_size: .
d_call: TRBD2
j_call: TRBJ2-1
v_call: TRBV28

cdr3_aa: CASSEEGRNNQPQHF
cdr3_nt: TGTGCCAGCAGTGAAGAGGGCAGAAATAATCAGCCCCAGCATTTT
clone_size: .
d_call: .
j_call: TRBJ1-5
v_call: TRBV6-1

cdr3_aa: CASSPPQGLGNTEAFF
cdr3_nt: TGTGCCAGCAGTCCCCCACAGGGATTAGGGAACACTGAAGCTTTCTTT
clone_size: .
d_call: .
j_call: TRBJ1-1
v_call: TRBV28

cdr3_aa: CSTTRDKEQFF
cdr3_nt: TGCAGCACCACTAGGGACAAGGAGCAGTTCTTC
clone_size: .
d_call: .
j_call: TRBJ2-1
v_call: TRBV29-1

cdr3_aa: CASSSAGLYGYTF
cdr3_nt: TGTGCCAGCAGTTCAGCAGGGCTCTATGGCTACACCTTC
clone_size: .
d_call: .
j_call: TRBJ1-2
v_call: TRBV28

cdr3_aa: CASSSPSREQYF
cdr3_nt: TGTGCCAGCAGCTCCCCCAGCCGCGAGCAGTACTTC
clone_size: .
d_call: .
j_call: TRBJ2-7
v_call: TRBV9

cdr3_aa: CASSKPQGTLYEQYF
cdr3_nt: TGTGCCAGCAGCAAGCCGCAGGGGACCTTATACGAGCAGTACTTC
clone_size: .
d_call: .
j_call: TRBJ2-7
v_call: TRBV5-4

cdr3_aa: CATSEPGQNNEQFF
cdr3_nt: TGCGCCACCTCCGAGCCGGGACAGAACAATGAGCAGTTCTTC
clone_size: .
d_call: TRBD1
j_call: TRBJ2-1
v_call: TRBV10-2

cdr3_aa: CSVEGHRAPKTFF
cdr3_nt: TGCAGCGTTGAAGGACATAGGGCACCCAAGACTTTCTTT
clone_size: .
d_call: .
j_call: TRBJ1-1
v_call: TRBV29-1

cdr3_aa: CASSAPRATGELFF
cdr3_nt: TGTGCCAGCAGTGCCCCCAGGGCCACCGGGGAGCTGTTTTTT
clone_size: once
d_call: .
j_call: TRBJ2-2
v_call: TRBV6-1

cdr3_aa: CSVYSGRSSYEQYF
cdr3_nt: TGCAGCGTTTACAGCGGGAGGAGCTCCTACGAGCAGTACTTC
clone_size: .
d_call: TRBD2
j_call: TRBJ2-7
v_call: TRBV29-1

cdr3_aa: CASSPHLGTSNQPQHF
cdr3_nt: TGTGCCAGCAGTCCACACTTGGGGACCAGCAATCAGCCCCAGCATTTT
clone_size: .
d_call: .
j_call: TRBJ1-5
v_call: TRBV28

cdr3_aa: CASSLVGGNTEAFF
cdr3_nt: TGCGCCAGCAGCTTGGTCGGCGGGAACACTGAAGCTTTCTTT
clone_size: .
d_call: .
j_call: TRBJ1-1
v_call: TRBV5-1

cdr3_aa: CASSLNPGLAYEQYF
cdr3_nt: TGTGCCAGCAGTTTGAATCCGGGACTAGCTTACGAGCAGTACTTC
clone_size: .
d_call: TRBD2
j_call: TRBJ2-7
v_call: TRBV5-6

cdr3_aa: CASSNGYQPQHF
cdr3_nt: TGTGCCAGTAGTAATGGATATCAGCCCCAGCATTTT
clone_size: .
d_call: .
j_call: TRBJ1-5
v_call: TRBV19

cdr3_aa: CASNPAGDEQYF
cdr3_nt: TGTGCCAGCAATCCAGCGGGGGACGAGCAGTACTTC
clone_size: .
d_call: TRBD2
j_call: TRBJ2-7
v_call: TRBV28

cdr3_aa: CASSPSLSVDIQYF
cdr3_nt: TGTGCCAGCTCACCCTCCCTCTCCGTGGACATTCAGTACTTC
clone_size: .
d_call: .
j_call: TRBJ2-4
v_call: TRBV18